These 8 T cell receptor beta chains came from one sample sequenced in a study of T cells in Graves' hyperthyroidism and ophthalmopathy. Researchers amplified the TCR beta CDR3 regions from RNA transcripts. The HTBI primer set served for first-round RT-PCR of the TCR CDR3. MiXCR was run by TCRdb on the multiplex PCR reads, yielding one entry per CDR3 protein. The repertoire consists of 800,000 or so distinct CDR3 sequences, with 38% occurring once and the leading ten covering over 8%. Specimen: blood. Receptors were obtained from a man younger than 35 with Graves' hyperthyroidism.

The chain combines TRBV5-4 with TRBJ1-2; 8 bases match TRBD1. The CDR3 is 16 residues long. Germline V gene sequence: CDR1 SGHNT, CDR2 YYREEE (reference sequence). J was trimmed by 4 bases and V by 4 bases; bases with no gene match: 12. In DNA form, the CDR3 reads TGTGCCAGCAGCCCCCTTGGACAGGGTACGGTCTATGGCTACACCTTC. It yields the protein CASSPLGQGTVYGYTF.

This clonotype was observed at least ten times. The chain employs TRBV7-9 and TRBJ2-7; D not resolved. The germline V and J ends were trimmed by 5 bases and 6 bases, with 11 bases remaining between them. This CDR3 region has 12 residues. The germline V gene encodes CDR1 SEHNR and CDR2 FQNEAQ (reference sequence). In DNA, the CDR3 is TGTGCCAGCAGCACAGACCTGCTCGAGCAGTACTTC. Encoded protein: CASSTDLLEQYF.

This chain joins TRBV7-9 and TRBJ1-4, with unresolved D. The germline V and J ends were trimmed by 5 bases and 8 bases, with 15 bases remaining between them. The germline CDR1 and CDR2 sequences are SEHNR and FQNEAQ (reference sequence). The length of the CDR3 is 14 residues. The CDR3 coding sequence is TGTGCCAGCAGCCTATACGGAGGGCACGAAAAACTGTTTTTT. Amino acids: CASSLYGGHEKLFF.

V gene TRBV6-5 combines with J gene TRBJ2-7; D might be TRBD2 (7 bases). In germline, CDR1 is MNHEY, CDR2 SVGAGI. V dropped 6 bases and J dropped 10 bases, with 16 bases sitting between them. There are 12 residues in the CDR3. The CDR3 DNA reads TGTGCCAGCAGCCACCCGGGGGGACATCAGTACTTC. The encoded protein is CASSHPGGHQYF.

This clonotype came up many times. The gene calls are TRBV10-3 and TRBJ2-2; TRBD1 agrees at 11 bases. With 7 bases clipped from V and 3 bases from J, the junction kept 7 bases outside the gene matches. Germline V gives CDR1 ENHRY, CDR2 SYGVKD. The CDR3 is 16 amino acids. CDR3 bases: TGTGCCATCACCGAGGACAGGGGGCTAGACACCGGGGAGCTGTTTTTT. Translation: CAITEDRGLDTGELFF.

The J gene is TRBJ1-3, the V gene TRBV20-1; D might be TRBD1 (6 bases). CDR3 length: 14 amino acids. Germline assignment: CDR1 DFQATT and CDR2 SNEGSKA (reference sequence). V was shortened by 1 base and J by 1 base, with 8 bases between the two germline ends. The CDR3 sequence: CSARARGSGNTIYF. The CDR3, as DNA: TGCAGTGCTAGAGCCAGGGGATCTGGAAACACCATATATTTT.

This sequence joins TRBV7-8 and TRBJ2-2, with 14 bases fitting TRBD2. The ends lost 3 bases at V and 4 bases at J; junction bases unmatched: 7. The CDR3 extends over 18 amino acids. The germline V gene encodes CDR1 SGHVS and CDR2 FQNEAQ. The CDR3 reads CASSFRTSGRKGTGELFF. The CDR3 DNA is TGTGCCAGCAGCTTTCGGACTAGCGGGAGGAAAGGCACCGGGGAGCTGTTTTTT.

This clonotype was seen many times. The chain recombines TRBV2 with TRBJ2-7, with D perhaps TRBD1 or TRBD2 (5 bases each). Germline V gene sequence: CDR1 SNHLY, CDR2 FYNNEI. CDR3 length: 14 residues. Deletions cut 6 bases from V and 4 bases from J, with 16 bases between. Here the CDR3 DNA reads TGTGCCAGCAGCTGGACGCTAGCAGGGTACGAGCAGTACTTC. Translated, it gives CASSWTLAGYEQYF.